This T cell receptor (beta chain) was captured in a study of T cells in Graves' hyperthyroidism and ophthalmopathy. CDR1 is WSHSY and CDR2 is SAAADI in the germline V gene. The V segment lost 9 bases and the J segment 4 bases; nucleotides outside the gene matches: 7. This CDR3 is 13 amino acids long. On this clonotype: What it binds is not known.

Points from the study as a whole: Onset of ophthalmopathy came a median around 6.2 months after the model predicted it.

The source material, RNA transcripts, was used to amplify TCR beta CDR3 regions. The primer set for the first-round RT-PCR of the TCR CDR3 was HTBI. TCRdb ran MiXCR on the multiplex PCR reads and lists one entry per CDR3 protein. The sample has roughly 500,000 distinct CDR3 sequences; 46% are singletons. The sequenced sample was peripheral blood or thyroid tissue (not recorded which). The J gene is TRBJ2-5, the V gene TRBV10-2, with TRBD2 matching 8 bases. This receptor was taken from an adult woman with Graves' disease, either hyperthyroidism or ophthalmopathy (not recorded which). In DNA form, the CDR3 reads TGCGCCAGTGCAAGCGGGAGAGGAGAGACCCAGTACTTC. Its protein is CASASGRGETQYF.